The 7 T cell receptor beta chains in this list originate from one sample, sequenced in a study of T cell responses to AZD1222 COVID-19 vaccine (dated by TCRdb to the early 2020s). The label giving this sample's time point can be read as: baseline before first vaccination. Library creation used the immunoSEQ multiplex PCR assay. Held by TCRdb, this immuneACCESS table contains in-frame sequences only and omits some clones. Under half of the omission traces to an unresolved V gene where checked; the cause of the rest is unknown. The sample profile shows more than 110,000 clones; 80% to 90% of them were found once. The ten largest clones add up to approximately 8% of the sample. The sample was peripheral blood, taken on day 0 of AZD1222 vaccination. The source is an adult in good health.

This clone occurred a few times. This chain links TRBV4-2 with TRBJ2-2; D might be TRBD2 (6 bases). V was clipped by 5 bases and J by 5 bases, with 9 bases between them. CDR3 length: 13 amino acids. Germline-derived CDR1 and CDR2 are LGHNA and YNFKEQ. The CDR3 nucleotides read TGTGCCAGCAGCTCGGCGGGAACCGGGGAGCTGTTTTTT. As protein: CASSSAGTGELFF.

The gene calls are TRBV18 and TRBJ1-2; D may be TRBD1 (6 bases). The V gene's germline CDR1 is KGHSH and CDR2 LQKENI. V lost 4 bases and J 6 bases, leaving 18 bases between the germline ends. The CDR3 spans 15 residues. This chain's CDR3 is CASSRAGGRSDGYTF. The CDR3, as DNA: TGTGCCAGCTCACGCGCCGGGGGGCGATCGGATGGCTACACCTTC.

This clone was seen just once. The gene calls are TRBV4-2 and TRBJ1-4; a weak D match, TRBD1 (5 bases). The CDR3 consists of 18 residues. Germline-derived CDR1 and CDR2 are LGHNA and YNFKEQ. The germline V and J ends were trimmed by 1 base and 0 bases, with 15 bases remaining between them. CDR3 nucleotide sequence: TGTGCCAGCAGCCAAGGGTGGGGGGGTGAAGCAACTAATGAAAAACTGTTTTTT. Protein: CASSQGWGGEATNEKLFF.

In its sample, this clone was seen once. The rearrangement joins TRBV10-1 to TRBJ2-1, with TRBD1 as a possible D gene (5 bases). The germline gives CDR1 WNHNN, CDR2 SYGVQD (reference sequence). Trimming pared 2 bases from V and 7 bases from J, leaving 15 bases between. This CDR3 spans 15 amino acids. The CDR3: CASSENRGRENEQFF. Written as DNA, the CDR3 is TGCGCCAGCAGTGAGAATAGGGGTCGAGAGAATGAGCAGTTCTTC.

The chain combines TRBV6-5 with TRBJ2-2; no clear D. CDR1 and CDR2 (germline): MNHEY, SVGAGI. V lost 2 bases and J lost 6, with 10 bases in between. The CDR3 sequence is 14 residues long. The CDR3 loop is CASSYLTVAGELFF. The DNA of the CDR3 is TGTGCCAGCAGTTACCTCACTGTGGCCGGGGAGCTGTTTTTT.

The chain has TRBV10-1 and TRBJ1-6; 8 bases fit TRBD1. Germline V gives CDR1 WNHNN, CDR2 SYGVQD (reference sequence). V shed 3 bases and J 8 bases; nucleotides not matched to a gene: 9. The CDR3 spans 16 residues. This CDR3 is CASSDPRQGMDSPLHF. The CDR3, as DNA: TGCGCCAGCAGTGATCCGAGACAGGGGATGGATTCACCCCTCCACTTT.

The table lists this clone with a few counts. The J gene is TRBJ2-3, the V gene TRBV7-8; 8 nucleotides align to TRBD2. Trimming took 4 bases from V and 0 from J; bases not matched to a gene: 6. Germline CDR1 is SGHVS and CDR2 is FQNEAQ. There are 16 residues in the CDR3. CDR3 bases: TGTGCCAGCAGCTCACTAGCGGCTACTAGCACAGATACGCAGTATTTT. Protein: CASSSLAATSTDTQYF.